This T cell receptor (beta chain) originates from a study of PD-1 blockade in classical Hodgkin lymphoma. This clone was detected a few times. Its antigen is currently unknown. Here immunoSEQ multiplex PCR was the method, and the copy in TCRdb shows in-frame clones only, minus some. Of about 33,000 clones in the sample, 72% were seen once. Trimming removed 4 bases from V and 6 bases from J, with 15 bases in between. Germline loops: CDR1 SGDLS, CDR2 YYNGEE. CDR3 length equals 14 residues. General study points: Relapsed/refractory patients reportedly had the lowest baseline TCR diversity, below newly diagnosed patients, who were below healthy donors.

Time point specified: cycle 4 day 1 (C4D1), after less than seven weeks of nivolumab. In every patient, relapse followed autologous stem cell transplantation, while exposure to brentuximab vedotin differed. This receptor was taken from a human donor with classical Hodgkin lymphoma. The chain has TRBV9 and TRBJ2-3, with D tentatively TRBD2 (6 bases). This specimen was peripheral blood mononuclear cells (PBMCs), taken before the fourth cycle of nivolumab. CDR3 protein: CASSQRATEDTQYF. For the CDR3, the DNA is TGTGCCAGCAGCCAGCGGGCAACGGAGGATACGCAGTATTTT.